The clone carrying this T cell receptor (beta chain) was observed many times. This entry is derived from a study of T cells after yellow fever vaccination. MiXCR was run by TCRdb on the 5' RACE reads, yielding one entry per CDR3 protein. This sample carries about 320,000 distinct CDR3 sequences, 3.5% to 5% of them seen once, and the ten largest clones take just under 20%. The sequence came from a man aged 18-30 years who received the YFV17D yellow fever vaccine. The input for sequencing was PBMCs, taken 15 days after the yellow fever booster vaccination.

CDR3 sequence: CASSAEEGTASSYEQYF. The CDR3 coding sequence is TGTGCCAGCAGCGCGGAGGAGGGGACAGCTAGCTCCTACGAGCAGTACTTC. The V gene is TRBV9, the J gene TRBJ2-7, with D possibly matching TRBD1 (7 bases). Germline-derived CDR1 and CDR2 are SGDLS and YYNGEE. Trimming removed 3 bases from V and 0 bases from J, with 19 bases in between. The length of the CDR3 is 17 residues.